The following is a TCR beta chain sequence with its context. The data are from a study of blood T cell repertoires in COVID-19. As for the study in general: Acute and convalescent COVID-19 samples came from the United States, Italy and Spain. PBMCs, B-cell-depleted T cells, or T cells were the source of the cDNA or gDNA that made up the material.

As processed by the authors: Quantification of nucleated cells was approximated via reference gene primer amplification. The method was immunoSEQ multiplex PCR; TCRdb's version includes in-frame clones alone and lacks a portion of them. V, J and clone size were drawn from that table, and D and trimming were deduced from the DNA. The sample has over 35,000 clones, 85% seen once. Sequencing input: peripheral blood. The sequence was obtained from a human donor in a cohort sampled during active COVID-19.

As DNA, the CDR3 is TGTGCCAGCAGTTCCAGGACAGGGTCAGAGACCCAGTACTTC. Amino acids: CASSSRTGSETQYF. The chain has TRBV6-5 and TRBJ2-5; 8 nucleotides agree with TRBD1. The CDR3 is 14 residues long. The V segment lost 4 bases and the J segment 4 bases; nucleotides outside the gene matches: 5. The germline V gene has CDR1 MNHEY and CDR2 SVGAGI.